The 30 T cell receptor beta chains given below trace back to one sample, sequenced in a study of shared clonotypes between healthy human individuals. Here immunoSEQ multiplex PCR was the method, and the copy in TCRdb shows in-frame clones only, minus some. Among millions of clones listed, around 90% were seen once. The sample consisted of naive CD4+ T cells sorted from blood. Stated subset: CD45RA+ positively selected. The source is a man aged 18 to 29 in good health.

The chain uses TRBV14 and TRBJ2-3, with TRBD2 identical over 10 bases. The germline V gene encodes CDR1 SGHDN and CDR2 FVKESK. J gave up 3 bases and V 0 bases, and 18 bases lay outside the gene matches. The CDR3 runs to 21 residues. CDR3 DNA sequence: TGTGCCAGCAGCCAAGAAGGAGGCGGGAAGAAGCGGGAGGGCTCTACAGATACGCAGTATTTT. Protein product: CASSQEGGGKKREGSTDTQYF.

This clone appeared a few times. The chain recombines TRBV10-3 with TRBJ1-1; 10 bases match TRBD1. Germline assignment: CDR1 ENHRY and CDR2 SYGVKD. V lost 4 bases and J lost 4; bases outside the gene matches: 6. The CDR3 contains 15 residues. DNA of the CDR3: TGTGCCATCAGTGGCACCGGGACAGGGGTCACTGAAGCTTTCTTT. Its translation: CAISGTGTGVTEAFF.

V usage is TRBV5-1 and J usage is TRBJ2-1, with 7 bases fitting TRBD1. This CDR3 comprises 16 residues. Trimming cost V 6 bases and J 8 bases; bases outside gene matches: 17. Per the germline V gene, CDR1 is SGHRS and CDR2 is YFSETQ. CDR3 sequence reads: CASIRSIGRQGDEQFF. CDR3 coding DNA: TGCGCCAGCATTAGGTCGATCGGCAGACAGGGAGATGAGCAGTTCTTC.

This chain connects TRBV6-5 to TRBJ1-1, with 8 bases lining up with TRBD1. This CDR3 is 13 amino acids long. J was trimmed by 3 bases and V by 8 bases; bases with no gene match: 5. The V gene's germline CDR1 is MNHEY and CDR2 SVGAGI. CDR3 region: CASCQQGDTEAFF. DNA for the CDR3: TGTGCCAGCTGCCAACAGGGGGACACTGAAGCTTTCTTT.

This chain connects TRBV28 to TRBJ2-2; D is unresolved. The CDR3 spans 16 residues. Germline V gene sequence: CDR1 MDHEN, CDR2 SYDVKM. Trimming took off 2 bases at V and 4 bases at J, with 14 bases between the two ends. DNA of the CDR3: TGTGCCAGCAGTTTAACCGTCATGTGGGGCACCGGGGAGCTGTTTTTT. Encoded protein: CASSLTVMWGTGELFF.

CDR3 region: CASSLSGRDQETQYF. The CDR3 DNA sequence: TGTGCCAGCAGCTTAAGCGGGAGGGACCAAGAGACCCAGTACTTC. The rearrangement joins TRBV7-2 to TRBJ2-5; 10 nucleotides agree with TRBD2. This CDR3 comprises 15 residues. The V and J ends lost 2 bases and 0 bases, in that order; junction bases with no gene match: 0. Germline V gene lookup returns CDR1 SGHTA and CDR2 FQGNSA.

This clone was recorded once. The chain's CDR3 is CASSSRGDNEQFF. The CDR3 DNA sequence: TGTGCCAGCAGCTCCCGGGGGGACAATGAGCAGTTCTTC. V gene TRBV7-9 combines with J gene TRBJ2-1; 7 bases agree with TRBD2. Unmatched junction bases numbered 2, after V lost 4 bases and J lost 5 bases. Germline CDR1 SEHNR, CDR2 FQNEAQ (reference sequence). The CDR3 totals 13 residues.

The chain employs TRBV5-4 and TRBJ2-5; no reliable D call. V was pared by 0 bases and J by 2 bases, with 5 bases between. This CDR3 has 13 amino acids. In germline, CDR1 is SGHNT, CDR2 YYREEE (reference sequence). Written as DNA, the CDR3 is TGTGCCAGCAGCTTGGACGTACAAGAGACCCAGTACTTC. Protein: CASSLDVQETQYF.

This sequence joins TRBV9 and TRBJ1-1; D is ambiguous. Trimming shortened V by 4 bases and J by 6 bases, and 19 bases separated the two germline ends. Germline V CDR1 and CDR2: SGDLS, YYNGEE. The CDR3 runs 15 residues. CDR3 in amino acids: CASSPREGSLPEAFF. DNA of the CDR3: TGTGCCAGCAGCCCCCGGGAGGGCAGTCTTCCTGAAGCTTTCTTT.

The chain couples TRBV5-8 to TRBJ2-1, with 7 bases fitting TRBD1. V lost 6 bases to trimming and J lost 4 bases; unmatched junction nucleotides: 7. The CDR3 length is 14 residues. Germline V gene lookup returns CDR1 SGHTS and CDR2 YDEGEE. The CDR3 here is CASTQGQAYNEQFF. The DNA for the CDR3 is TGTGCCAGCACCCAAGGACAGGCTTACAATGAGCAGTTCTTC.

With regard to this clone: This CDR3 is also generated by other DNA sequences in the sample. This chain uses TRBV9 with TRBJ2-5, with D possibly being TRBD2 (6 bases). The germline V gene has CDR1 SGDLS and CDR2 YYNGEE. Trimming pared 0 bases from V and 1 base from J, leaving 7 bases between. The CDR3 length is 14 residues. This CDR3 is CASSVGGTQETQYF. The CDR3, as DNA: TGTGCCAGCAGCGTAGGCGGGACCCAAGAGACCCAGTACTTC.

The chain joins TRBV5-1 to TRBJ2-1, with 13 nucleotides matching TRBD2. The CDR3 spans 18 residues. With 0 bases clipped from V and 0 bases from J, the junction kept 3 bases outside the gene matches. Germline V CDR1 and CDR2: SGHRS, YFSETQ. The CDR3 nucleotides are TGCGCCAGCAGCTTGGAGGGACTAGCGGGGTACTCCTACAATGAGCAGTTCTTC. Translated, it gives CASSLEGLAGYSYNEQFF.

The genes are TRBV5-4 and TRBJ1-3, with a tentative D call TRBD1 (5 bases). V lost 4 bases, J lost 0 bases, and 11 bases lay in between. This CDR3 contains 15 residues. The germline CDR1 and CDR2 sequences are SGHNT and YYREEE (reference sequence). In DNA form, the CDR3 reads TGTGCCAGCAGCCGGACTGGGACCTCTGGAAACACCATATATTTT. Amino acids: CASSRTGTSGNTIYF.

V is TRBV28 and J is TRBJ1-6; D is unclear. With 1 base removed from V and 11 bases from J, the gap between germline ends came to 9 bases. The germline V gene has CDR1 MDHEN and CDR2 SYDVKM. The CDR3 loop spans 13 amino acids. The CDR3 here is CASSLYEGAPLHF. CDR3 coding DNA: TGTGCCAGCAGTTTATACGAGGGAGCACCCCTCCACTTT.

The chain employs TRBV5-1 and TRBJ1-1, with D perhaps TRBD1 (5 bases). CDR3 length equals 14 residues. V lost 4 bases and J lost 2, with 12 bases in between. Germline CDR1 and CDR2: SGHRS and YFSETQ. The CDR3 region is CASSVGTVNTEAFF. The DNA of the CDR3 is TGCGCCAGCAGCGTGGGGACGGTAAACACTGAAGCTTTCTTT.

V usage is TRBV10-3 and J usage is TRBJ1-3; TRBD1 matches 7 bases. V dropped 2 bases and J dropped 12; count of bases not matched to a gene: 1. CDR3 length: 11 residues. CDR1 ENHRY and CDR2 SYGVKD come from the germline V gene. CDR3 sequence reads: CAISEGTDIYF. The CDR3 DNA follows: TGTGCCATCAGTGAGGGGACAGACATATATTTT.

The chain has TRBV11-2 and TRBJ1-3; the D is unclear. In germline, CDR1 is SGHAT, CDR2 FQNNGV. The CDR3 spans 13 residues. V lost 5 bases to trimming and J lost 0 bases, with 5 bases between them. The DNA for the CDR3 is TGTGCCAGCAGCGTCAGCTCTGGAAACACCATATATTTT. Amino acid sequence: CASSVSSGNTIYF.

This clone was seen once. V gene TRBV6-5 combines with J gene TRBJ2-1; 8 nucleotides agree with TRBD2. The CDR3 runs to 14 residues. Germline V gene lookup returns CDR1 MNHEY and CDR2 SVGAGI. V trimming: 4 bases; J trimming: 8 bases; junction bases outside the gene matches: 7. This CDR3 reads CASSFQREFYEQFF. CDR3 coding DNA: TGTGCCAGCAGTTTCCAGCGGGAGTTCTATGAGCAGTTCTTC.

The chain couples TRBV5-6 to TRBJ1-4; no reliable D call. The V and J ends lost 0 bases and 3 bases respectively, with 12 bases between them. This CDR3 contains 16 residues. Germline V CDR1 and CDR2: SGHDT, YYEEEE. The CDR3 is CASSLGVGGSNEKLFF. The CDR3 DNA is TGTGCCAGCAGCTTGGGTGTTGGCGGGTCTAATGAAAAACTGTTTTTT.

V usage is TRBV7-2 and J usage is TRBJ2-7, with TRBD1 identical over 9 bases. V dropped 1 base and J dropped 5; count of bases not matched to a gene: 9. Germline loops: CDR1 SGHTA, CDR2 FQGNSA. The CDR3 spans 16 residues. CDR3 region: CASSLVSGTGRNEQYF. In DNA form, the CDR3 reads TGTGCCAGCAGCTTAGTATCAGGGACAGGGCGGAACGAGCAGTACTTC.

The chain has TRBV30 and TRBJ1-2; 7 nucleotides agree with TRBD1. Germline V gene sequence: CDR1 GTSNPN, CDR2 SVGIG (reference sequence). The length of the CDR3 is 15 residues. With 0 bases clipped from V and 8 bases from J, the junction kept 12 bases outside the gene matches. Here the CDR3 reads CAWSVSRDSSGGYTF. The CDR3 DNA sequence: TGTGCCTGGAGTGTATCTAGGGACAGTAGTGGAGGCTACACCTTC.

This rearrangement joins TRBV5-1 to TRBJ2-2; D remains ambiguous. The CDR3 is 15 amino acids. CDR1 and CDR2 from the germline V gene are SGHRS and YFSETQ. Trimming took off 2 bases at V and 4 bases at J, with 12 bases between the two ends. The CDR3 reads CASSLTRTGTGELFF. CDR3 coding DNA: TGCGCCAGCAGCTTAACCCGGACCGGCACCGGGGAGCTGTTTTTT. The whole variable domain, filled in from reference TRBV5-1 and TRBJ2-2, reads KAGVTQTPRYLIKTRGQQVTLSCSPISGHRSVSWYQQTPGQGLQFLFEYFSETQRNKGNFPGRFSGRQFSNSRSEMNVSTLELGDSALYLCASSLTRTGTGELFFGEGSRLTVL.

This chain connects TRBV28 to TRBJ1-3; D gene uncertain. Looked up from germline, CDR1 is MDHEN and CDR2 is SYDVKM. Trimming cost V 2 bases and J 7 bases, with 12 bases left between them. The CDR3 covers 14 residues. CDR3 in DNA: TGTGCCAGCAGTTTAGTTAGCCCTACCAACACCATATATTTT. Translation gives CASSLVSPTNTIYF.

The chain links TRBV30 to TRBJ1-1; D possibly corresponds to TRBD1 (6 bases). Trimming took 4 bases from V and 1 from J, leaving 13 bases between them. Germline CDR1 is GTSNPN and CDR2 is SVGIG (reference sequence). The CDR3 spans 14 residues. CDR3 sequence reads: CAWNRRGPNTEAFF. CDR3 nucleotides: TGTGCCTGGAATCGTCGGGGGCCGAACACTGAAGCTTTCTTT. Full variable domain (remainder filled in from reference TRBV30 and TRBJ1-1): SQTIHQWPATLVQPVGSPLSLECTVEGTSNPNLYWYRQAAGRGLQLLFYSVGIGQISSEVPQNLSASRPQDRQFILSSKKLLLSDSGFYLCAWNRRGPNTEAFFGQGTRLTVV.

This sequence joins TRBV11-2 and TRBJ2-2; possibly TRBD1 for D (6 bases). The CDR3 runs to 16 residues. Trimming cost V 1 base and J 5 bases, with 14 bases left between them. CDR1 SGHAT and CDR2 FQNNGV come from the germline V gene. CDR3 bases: TGTGCCAGCAGCTTAGGTACAGGGTTCAGGACCGGGGAGCTGTTTTTT. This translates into CASSLGTGFRTGELFF.

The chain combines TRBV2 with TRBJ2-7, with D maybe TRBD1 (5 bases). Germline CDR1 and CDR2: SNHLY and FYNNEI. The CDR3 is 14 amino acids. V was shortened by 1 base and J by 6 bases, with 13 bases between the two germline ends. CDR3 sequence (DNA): TGTGCCAGCAGTGAAGGCAGGGATTACGGCGAGCAGTACTTC. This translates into CASSEGRDYGEQYF.

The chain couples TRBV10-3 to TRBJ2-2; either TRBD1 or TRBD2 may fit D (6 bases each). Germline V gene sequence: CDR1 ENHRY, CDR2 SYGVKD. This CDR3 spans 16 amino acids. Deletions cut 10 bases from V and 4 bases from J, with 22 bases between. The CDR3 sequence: CATGGLPGTGTGELFF. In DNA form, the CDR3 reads TGTGCCACTGGGGGGCTCCCAGGCACGGGCACCGGGGAGCTGTTTTTT.

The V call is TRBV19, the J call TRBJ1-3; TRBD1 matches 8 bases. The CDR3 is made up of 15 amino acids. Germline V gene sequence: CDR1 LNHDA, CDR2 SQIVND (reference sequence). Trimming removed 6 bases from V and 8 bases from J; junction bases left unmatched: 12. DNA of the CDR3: TGTGCCAGTAGCCCCGGACAGGGCCTTGCTTACACCATATATTTT. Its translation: CASSPGQGLAYTIYF.

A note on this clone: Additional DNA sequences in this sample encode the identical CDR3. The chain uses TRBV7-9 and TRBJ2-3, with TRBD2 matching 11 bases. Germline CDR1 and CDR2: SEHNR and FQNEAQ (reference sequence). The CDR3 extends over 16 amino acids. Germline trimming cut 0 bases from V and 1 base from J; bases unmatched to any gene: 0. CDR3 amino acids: CASSLALAGGTDTQYF. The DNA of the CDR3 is TGTGCCAGCAGCTTAGCACTAGCGGGGGGCACAGATACGCAGTATTTT.

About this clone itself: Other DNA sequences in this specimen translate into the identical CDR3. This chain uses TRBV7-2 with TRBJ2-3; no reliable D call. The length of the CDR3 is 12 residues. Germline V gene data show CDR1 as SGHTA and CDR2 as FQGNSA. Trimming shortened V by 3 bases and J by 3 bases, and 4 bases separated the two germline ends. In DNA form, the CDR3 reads TGTGCCAGCAGCTTTGCAACAGATACGCAGTATTTT. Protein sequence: CASSFATDTQYF.